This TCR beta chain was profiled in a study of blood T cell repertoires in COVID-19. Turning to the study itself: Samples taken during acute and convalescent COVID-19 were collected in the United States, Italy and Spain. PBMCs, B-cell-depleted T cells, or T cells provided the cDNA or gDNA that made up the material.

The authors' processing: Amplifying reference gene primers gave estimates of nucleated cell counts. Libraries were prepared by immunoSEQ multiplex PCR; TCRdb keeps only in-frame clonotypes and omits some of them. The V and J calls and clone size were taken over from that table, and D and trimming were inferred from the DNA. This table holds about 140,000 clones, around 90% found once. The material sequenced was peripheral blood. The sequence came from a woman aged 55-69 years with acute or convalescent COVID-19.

The CDR3 spells CASRVALQRDGYTF. The CDR3 nucleotides are TGTGCCAGCCGAGTAGCCCTCCAGAGGGATGGCTACACCTTC. The chain employs TRBV5-6 and TRBJ1-2; D unresolved. From germline, CDR1 is SGHDT and CDR2 YYEEEE. Trimming removed 7 bases from V and 6 bases from J, with 19 bases in between. This CDR3 has 14 residues.